These 16 T cell receptor beta chains share one sample of origin, sequenced in a study of CD8 T cells in ankylosing spondylitis. TCRdb reprocessed the 5' RACE reads via MiXCR and lists one record per CDR3 protein. Of some 220,000 distinct CDR3 sequences in the sample, roughly a tenth are singletons; the top ten hold around 2.6%. Sequencing used blood, either unsorted or a sorted T cell fraction (not recorded which). The receptors come from a male donor with ankylosing spondylitis or in good health (not recorded which).

The chain has TRBV20-1 and TRBJ2-7, with D uncertain. Germline V gene lookup returns CDR1 DFQATT and CDR2 SNEGSKA (reference sequence). V gave up 5 bases and J gave up 0 bases, with 11 bases separating them. The CDR3 consists of 13 residues. CDR3 sequence: CSAAYRSSYEQYF. Here the CDR3 DNA reads TGCAGTGCTGCCTATAGAAGCTCCTACGAGCAGTACTTC.

The V gene is TRBV6-5, the J gene TRBJ2-7; D is tentatively TRBD1 or TRBD2 (5 bases each). The length of the CDR3 is 16 residues. CDR1 and CDR2 from the germline V gene are MNHEY and SVGAGI. The V gene lost 0 bases and the J gene lost 2 bases, with 14 bases spanning the gap. The CDR3 DNA follows: TGTGCCAGCAGTTACTCGAGTAGGGACCCCGCCTACGAGCAGTACTTC. Residues: CASSYSSRDPAYEQYF.

This clonotype was seen a handful of times. CDR3 nucleotide sequence: TGCGCCAGCGGTCGAGGGGGGGCTCAGAATGAAAAACTGTTTTTT. Amino acid sequence: CASGRGGAQNEKLFF. The chain has TRBV4-1 and TRBJ1-4, with D possibly TRBD1 on 6 matching bases. Trimming took 8 bases from V and 5 from J, leaving 18 bases between them. Germline CDR1 MGHRA, CDR2 YSYEKL. The CDR3 length is 15 residues.

This clonotype was recorded many times. This chain uses TRBV5-1 with TRBJ2-3; D may be TRBD2 (5 bases). The CDR3 consists of 13 residues. Trimming took off 0 bases at V and 4 bases at J, with 6 bases between the two ends. CDR1 and CDR2 (germline): SGHRS, YFSETQ. The chain's CDR3 is CASSLGTSDTQYF. In DNA, the CDR3 is TGCGCCAGCAGCTTGGGGACTTCAGATACGCAGTATTTT.

This clonotype was counted ten times or more. The chain employs TRBV12-3 or TRBV12-4 and TRBJ2-6, with 9 bases lining up with TRBD1. The J segment lost 8 bases and the V segment lost 3 bases, leaving 5 bases of the junction unmatched. This CDR3 has 15 amino acids. In DNA, the CDR3 is TGTGCCAGCAGTTTTGGACAGGGGTATTCCAACGTCCTGACTTTC. Its protein is CASSFGQGYSNVLTF.

This clonotype was recorded at least ten times. The chain employs TRBV5-1 and TRBJ2-2; D gene unclear. The CDR3 consists of 15 residues. Germline loops: CDR1 SGHRS, CDR2 YFSETQ. V lost 3 bases and J 0 bases, leaving 9 bases between the germline ends. CDR3 region: CASSWSAPNTGELFF. The CDR3 bases are TGCGCCAGCAGCTGGAGCGCTCCGAACACCGGGGAGCTGTTTTTT.

The V and J genes are TRBV6-5 and TRBJ2-2; D is unresolved. The CDR3 sequence is 12 residues long. V lost 4 bases and J 9 bases, leaving 9 bases between the germline ends. The germline CDR1 and CDR2 sequences are MNHEY and SVGAGI. CDR3 sequence: CASSSPFWELFF. The CDR3 DNA follows: TGTGCCAGCAGTTCCCCGTTCTGGGAGCTGTTTTTT.

In this sample, this clonotype turned up many times. The V gene is TRBV5-1, the J gene TRBJ2-1; 9 bases are a match to TRBD2. CDR3 length: 17 residues. V dropped 0 bases and J dropped 2; count of bases not matched to a gene: 6. From germline, CDR1 is SGHRS and CDR2 YFSETQ. CDR3 DNA sequence: TGCGCCAGCAGCTTGGCCCAGACTAGCGGAACCTACAATGAGCAGTTCTTC. Translating gives CASSLAQTSGTYNEQFF.

Ten or more counts support this clonotype. V and J are TRBV12-3 or TRBV12-4 and TRBJ2-1; possibly TRBD1 or TRBD2 for D (5 bases each). V was shortened by 2 bases and J by 9 bases, with 23 bases between the two germline ends. CDR3 size: 17 residues. CDR3 nucleotide sequence: TGTGCCAGCAGTTTACCAGGGAGCTGGAGAACTGCCCCTGAGCAGTTCTTC. It encodes CASSLPGSWRTAPEQFF.

Points on this clonotype: It may be a read error: a sequence one base away is much more abundant. No conserved phenylalanine or tryptophan is present at the end of the CDR3, so a read error is the likely explanation. Because the CDR3's place on the DNA is in doubt, the DNA is left out and the CDR3 is given as listed by TCRdb. This rearrangement joins TRBV12-2 to TRBJ1-2; the DNA was not compared with TRBD1, the D call given in the table. TRBV12-2 is marked as a pseudogene. The CDR3 length equals 15 residues, ends included. The CDR3 reads CASRAGQGPSYGYTY.

This clonotype showed up just a few times. The chain employs TRBV5-4 and TRBJ2-1; TRBD2 matches at 10 bases. V shed 4 bases, J shed 2 bases, and the junction held 6 bases outside the gene matches. Germline CDR1 SGHNT, CDR2 YYREEE (reference sequence). CDR3 length: 16 residues. This CDR3 reads CASSHSGGPAYNEQFF. CDR3 nucleotide sequence: TGTGCCAGCAGCCATAGCGGGGGGCCCGCCTACAATGAGCAGTTCTTC.

The V and J genes are TRBV30 and TRBJ1-6; D might be TRBD1 (5 bases). This CDR3 is built from 15 residues. V dropped 7 bases and J dropped 7 bases, with 20 bases sitting between them. Germline V gene lookup returns CDR1 GTSNPN and CDR2 SVGIG (reference sequence). CDR3 region: CASKPAVGANSPLHF. DNA for the CDR3: TGTGCCTCGAAGCCTGCTGTTGGGGCCAATTCACCCCTCCACTTT.

The chain links TRBV5-1 to TRBJ2-7, with 9 bases identical to TRBD1. The CDR3 spans 13 residues. Germline CDR1 reads SGHRS; CDR2 reads YFSETQ. V lost 5 bases to trimming and J lost 3 bases; unmatched junction nucleotides: 3. CDR3: CASRTGQGYEQYF. The CDR3 coding sequence is TGCGCCAGCAGGACGGGACAGGGCTACGAGCAGTACTTC.

The table lists this clonotype with many counts. The J gene is TRBJ2-1, the V gene TRBV12-3 or TRBV12-4; 8 bases match TRBD2. The V segment lost 6 bases and the J segment 10 bases; nucleotides outside the gene matches: 17. The CDR3 runs 16 residues. The CDR3 is CASSPRQRGSHWEQFF. The CDR3 region has the DNA TGTGCCAGCAGCCCCCGGCAGCGGGGGAGCCATTGGGAGCAGTTCTTC.

This clonotype came up many times. The chain links TRBV29-1 to TRBJ2-3, with D tentatively TRBD1 or TRBD2 (5 bases each). Germline V CDR1 and CDR2: SQVTM, ANQGSEA. The CDR3 loop spans 12 amino acids. The V end lost 3 bases, the J end lost 5 bases, and 9 bases lay between the germline ends. The CDR3 sequence: CSVDRDGDTQYF. CDR3 bases: TGCAGCGTTGACAGGGACGGAGATACGCAGTATTTT.

J is TRBJ1-1 and V is TRBV19; TRBD1 might be the D (5 bases). Germline loops: CDR1 LNHDA, CDR2 SQIVND (reference sequence). This CDR3 is 15 amino acids long. V was shortened by 7 bases and J by 0 bases, with 15 bases between the two germline ends. The CDR3 loop is CASNTGLGMNTEAFF. CDR3 sequence (DNA): TGTGCCAGTAATACGGGGCTGGGAATGAACACTGAAGCTTTCTTT.